The following is a T cell receptor beta chain sequence with its context. This clonotype was counted between two and nine times. Its antigen remains unidentified. Within one base of it there is no much larger clone, and no base qualities were kept. The germline V gene (reference sequence) supplies CDR1 DFQATT and CDR2 SNEGSKA. V is pared back by 2 bases and J by 11 bases, with 18 bases lying between the germline termini. Counted from cysteine to phenylalanine, this CDR3 has 13 amino acids. The only DNA kept is the CDR3, 39 bases in frame from the first base. The meaning of the sample's treatment or condition label: approximately 10-day PBMC culture with coronavirus spike peptide pools or control peptides (ViraFEST assay). The ViraFEST assay, used in the study, expanded antigen-specific T cells with peptide pools and then identified the expanded clonotypes through TCR sequencing. The convalescent patients' positive SARS-CoV-2 PCR tests were from March to December 2020, which was before the Alpha, Beta and Delta variants emerged in the United States. PBMCs were cultured at about 2 million per well in IMDM supplemented with around 5% human AB serum and approximately 10 IU/ml IL-2, with roughly 9.5 ug/ml peptide pools added. On days 3 and 7, half of the culture medium was replaced with fresh IL-2-containing medium. Once the cells had been in culture for roughly 10 days, the EasySep CD4+ T cell isolation kit was used to isolate CD4+ T cells by negative selection. Ficoll-Paque Plus gradient centrifugation was used to isolate PBMCs from whole blood, and the isolated PBMCs were then either used fresh or cryopreserved at -140C. In general, triplicate wells were set up for every culture condition.

This sample stems from a study of vaccination and CD4 T cells after COVID-19 (dated by TCRdb to 2021 to 2024). Turning to the overall study: Every convalescent patient had a positive nasal swab PCR test for SARS-CoV-2, with mild disease in nine patients and severe disease in one. In the convalescent cohort there were six males and four females, among whom were two Hispanic individuals, seven Caucasians, two Asians and one multiracial person. Participants received two doses of either the Pfizer-BioNTech BNT162b2 vaccine (n=8) or the Moderna mRNA-1273 vaccine (n=2). Post-COVID blood samples from convalescent patients were collected a median of roughly 100 days after diagnosis, with a range of 35 to 161 days. Post-vaccine blood samples were taken a median of around 77 days after the second vaccine dose, with a range of 14 to 241 days. The cultures were stimulated with overlapping spike peptide pools from SARS-CoV-2 and from the common cold coronaviruses HCoV-NL63, HCoV-OC43 and HCoV-229E. In control cultures, a CEFX viral epitope pool was used as positive control, an HIV-1 Nef peptide pool was used as negative control, or no peptide was added. In about 11 COVID-19 convalescent patients and a handful of infection-naive healthy vaccine recipients, the spike-specific CD4+ TCR repertoire before mRNA vaccination was compared with the repertoire after mRNA vaccination. The paper as a whole reports these results and caveats: The median number of SARS-CoV-2-reactive clonotypes rose from about 23 after infection to 38 after vaccination, but the change was not significant. Among convalescent patients, a median about 90% of the SARS-CoV-2-reactive clones seen after vaccination appeared only after vaccination, which suggests priming specific to the vaccine. Nearly all vaccine-specific clones in convalescent patients (304 of 307) were mono-reactive for SARS-CoV-2 spike rather than cross-reactive with common cold coronaviruses. Only a relatively small number of convalescent patients were included in the study, and early timepoints following natural infection were not analyzed.

Receptor amplification or capture employed PCR. DNA from cultured CD4+ T cells was subjected to TCR sequencing with the Oncomine TCR Beta short-read assay at the Johns Hopkins FTIC core. Genomic DNA was extracted from the cultured CD4+ T cells with the QIAamp micro DNA kit. Oncomine TCR Beta libraries from cultured CD4+ T cells were pooled using unique dual indexes and sequenced on an Illumina iSeq 100. The authors processed their data as follows. Non-productive sequences were removed, and CDR3s that did not start with C, did not end with F or W, or were shorter than 7 amino acids were discarded. Antigen-specific clonotypes were identified with the MANAFEST web application by comparing peptide-stimulated wells with reference and other culture wells. Positive clones required FDR below 0.05, an odds ratio above 5, and productive frequency above 0.1% in at least two of three replicate wells. A clonotype counted as cross-reactive if it showed significant expansion both in the SARS-CoV-2 spike wells and in at least one common cold coronavirus spike condition. Using R version 3.6.1, CDR3 homology was evaluated through Levenshtein distances (stringdist) along with unrooted phylogenetic trees (ape). Clones were called with MiXCR by TCRdb after fastp trimmed the public reads at Q25, and only in-frame beta chains were retained. A single entry per CDR3 protein holds the most common genes and DNA from its merged rows. V and J calls and clone size were set by TCRdb, not the authors. The sample table lists some 7,000 distinct CDR3 sequences, 74% of them with a count of one. Of the sample, about 34% falls within the top ten clones.

The clonotype comes from a human donor who had recovered from COVID-19. The sequencing input was CD4+ T cells from blood, cultured in vitro. Recombination linked TRBV20-1 to TRBJ1-1; the D gene remains uncertain. The sequenced DNA is TGCAGTGCTAGAAACTCTAACTCCCGACATGCTTTCTTT. Its translation is CSARNSNSRHAFF.